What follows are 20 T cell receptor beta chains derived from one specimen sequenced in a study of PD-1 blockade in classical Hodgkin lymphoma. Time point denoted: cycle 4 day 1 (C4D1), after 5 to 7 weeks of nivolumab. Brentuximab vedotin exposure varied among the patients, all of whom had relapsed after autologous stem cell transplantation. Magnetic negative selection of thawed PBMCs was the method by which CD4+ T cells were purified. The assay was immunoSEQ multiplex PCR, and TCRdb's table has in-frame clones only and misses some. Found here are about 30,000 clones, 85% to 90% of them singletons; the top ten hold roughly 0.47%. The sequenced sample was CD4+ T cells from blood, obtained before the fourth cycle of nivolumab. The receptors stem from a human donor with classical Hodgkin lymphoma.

The CDR3 nucleotides are TGTGCCAGCTCATCCCTGGCGGGAAACACCGGGGAGCTGTTTTTT. Translated: CASSSLAGNTGELFF. The gene calls are TRBV18 and TRBJ2-2, with D possibly being TRBD2 (6 bases). This CDR3 is 15 amino acids long. Trimming removed 5 bases from V and 2 bases from J, with 12 bases in between. The V gene's germline CDR1 is KGHSH and CDR2 LQKENI.

Written as DNA, the CDR3 is TGCGCCAGCAGTGATGGGGGGACCTACAATGAGCAGTTCTTC. Residues: CASSDGGTYNEQFF. This chain links TRBV10-1 with TRBJ2-1; TRBD2 is a possible D gene (6 bases). Trimming took off 3 bases at V and 2 bases at J, with 8 bases between the two ends. Germline loops: CDR1 WNHNN, CDR2 SYGVQD (reference sequence). This CDR3 region has 14 residues.

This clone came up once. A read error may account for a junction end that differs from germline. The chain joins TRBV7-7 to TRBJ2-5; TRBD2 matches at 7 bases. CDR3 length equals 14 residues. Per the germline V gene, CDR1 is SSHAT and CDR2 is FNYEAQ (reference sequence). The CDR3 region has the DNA TGTGCTAGCAGCTTGGGAGGGTTTGGAGAGACCCAGTACTTC. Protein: CASSLGGFGETQYF.

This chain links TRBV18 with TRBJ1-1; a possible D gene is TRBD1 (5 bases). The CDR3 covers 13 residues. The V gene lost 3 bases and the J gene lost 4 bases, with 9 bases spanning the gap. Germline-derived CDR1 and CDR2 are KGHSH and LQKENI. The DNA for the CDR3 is TGTGCCAGCTCACCTAGGGGTAGCACTGAAGCTTTCTTT. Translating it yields CASSPRGSTEAFF.

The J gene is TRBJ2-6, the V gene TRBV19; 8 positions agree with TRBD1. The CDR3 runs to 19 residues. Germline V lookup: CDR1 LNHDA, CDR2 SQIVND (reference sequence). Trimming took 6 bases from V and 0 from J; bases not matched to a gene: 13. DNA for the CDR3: TGTGCCAGTAGCAGGGGAAACAGGGGGACAAGCTCTGGGGCCAACGTCCTGACTTTC. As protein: CASSRGNRGTSSGANVLTF.

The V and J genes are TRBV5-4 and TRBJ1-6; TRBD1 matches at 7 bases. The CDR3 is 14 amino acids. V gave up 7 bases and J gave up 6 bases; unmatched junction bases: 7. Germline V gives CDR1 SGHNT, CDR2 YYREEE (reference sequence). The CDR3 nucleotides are TGTGCCAGCCGAAAAGGGGACAGTAATTCACCCCTCCACTTT. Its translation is CASRKGDSNSPLHF.

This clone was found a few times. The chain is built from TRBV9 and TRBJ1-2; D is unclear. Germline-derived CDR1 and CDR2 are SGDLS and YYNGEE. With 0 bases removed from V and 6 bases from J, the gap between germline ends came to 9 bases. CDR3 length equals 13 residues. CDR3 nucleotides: TGTGCCAGCAGCGTAGCTATCGGCAATGGCTACACCTTC. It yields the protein CASSVAIGNGYTF. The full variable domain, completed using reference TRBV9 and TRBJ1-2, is DSGVTQTPKHLITATGQRVTLRCSPRSGDLSVYWYQQSLDQGLQFLIQYYNGEERAKGNILERFSAQQFPDLHSELNLSSLELGDSALYFCASSVAIGNGYTFGSGTRLTVV.

The CDR3 bases are TGCGCCAGCAGTGGCCCAACAGGGACGGGTGAGCAGTTCTTC. It codes for CASSGPTGTGEQFF. This sequence joins TRBV10-2 and TRBJ2-1, with TRBD1 as a possible D gene (6 bases). The germline V and J ends were trimmed by 4 bases and 9 bases, with 16 bases remaining between them. The CDR3 is 14 amino acids. The germline V gene has CDR1 WSHSY and CDR2 SAAADI.

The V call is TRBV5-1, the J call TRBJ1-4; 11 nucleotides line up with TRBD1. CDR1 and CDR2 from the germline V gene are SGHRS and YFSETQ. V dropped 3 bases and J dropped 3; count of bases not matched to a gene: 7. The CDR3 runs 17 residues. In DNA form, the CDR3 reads TGCGCCAGCAGCTCCGGGACAGGGGGGACGGCTAATGAAAAACTGTTTTTT. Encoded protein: CASSSGTGGTANEKLFF.

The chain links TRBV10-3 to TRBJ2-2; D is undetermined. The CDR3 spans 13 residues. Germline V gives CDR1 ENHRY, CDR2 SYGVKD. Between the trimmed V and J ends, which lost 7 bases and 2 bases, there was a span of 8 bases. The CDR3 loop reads CAIKGSNTGELFF. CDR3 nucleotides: TGTGCCATCAAGGGTTCTAACACCGGGGAGCTGTTTTTT.

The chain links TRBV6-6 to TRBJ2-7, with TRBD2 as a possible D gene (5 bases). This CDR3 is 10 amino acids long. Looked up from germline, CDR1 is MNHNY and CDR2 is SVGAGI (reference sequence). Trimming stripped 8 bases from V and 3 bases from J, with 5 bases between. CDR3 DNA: TGTGCCAGCGGAGGCTACGAGCAGTACTTC. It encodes CASGGYEQYF.

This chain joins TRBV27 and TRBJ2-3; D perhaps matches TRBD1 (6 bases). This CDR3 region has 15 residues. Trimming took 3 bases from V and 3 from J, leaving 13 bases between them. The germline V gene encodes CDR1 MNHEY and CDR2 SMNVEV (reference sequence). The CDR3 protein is CASSFAKGQTDTQYF. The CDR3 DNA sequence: TGTGCCAGCAGTTTCGCGAAGGGACAAACAGATACGCAGTATTTT.

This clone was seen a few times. This chain's CDR3 is CASRGIVVEKLFF. The DNA for the CDR3 is TGTGCCAGTAGGGGGATCGTGGTTGAAAAACTGTTTTTT. This rearrangement joins TRBV19 to TRBJ1-4, with D hard to call. V lost 6 bases and J 7 bases, leaving 12 bases between the germline ends. CDR1 is LNHDA and CDR2 is SQIVND in the germline V gene (reference sequence). This CDR3 is built from 13 residues.

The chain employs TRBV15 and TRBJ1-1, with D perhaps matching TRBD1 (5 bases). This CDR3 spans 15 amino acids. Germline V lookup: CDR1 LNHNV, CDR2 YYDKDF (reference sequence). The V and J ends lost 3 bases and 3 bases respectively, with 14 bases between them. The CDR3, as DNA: TGTGCCACCAGCAGGAGCCGGGGGAGTGACACTGAAGCTTTCTTT. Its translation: CATSRSRGSDTEAFF.

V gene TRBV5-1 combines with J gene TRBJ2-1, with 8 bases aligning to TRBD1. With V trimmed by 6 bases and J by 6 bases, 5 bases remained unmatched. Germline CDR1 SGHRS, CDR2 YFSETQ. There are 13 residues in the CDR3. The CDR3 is CASKTGVFNEQFF. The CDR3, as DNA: TGCGCCAGCAAGACAGGGGTTTTCAATGAGCAGTTCTTC.

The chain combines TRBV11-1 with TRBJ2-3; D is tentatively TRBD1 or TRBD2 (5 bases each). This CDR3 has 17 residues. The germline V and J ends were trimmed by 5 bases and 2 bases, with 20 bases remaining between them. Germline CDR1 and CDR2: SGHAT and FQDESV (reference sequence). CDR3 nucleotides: TGTGCCAGCAGCCCTTACGACTACGGGACCATCACAGATACGCAGTATTTT. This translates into CASSPYDYGTITDTQYF.

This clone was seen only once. Here the CDR3 DNA reads TGCGCCAGCAGAAAACAGGGAGTGGGCACAGATACGCAGTATTTT. Translating gives CASRKQGVGTDTQYF. The chain carries TRBV10-2 and TRBJ2-3; a possible D gene is TRBD1 (6 bases). Between the trimmed V and J ends, which lost 6 bases and 1 base, there was a span of 14 bases. This CDR3 has 15 amino acids. Germline V gene lookup returns CDR1 WSHSY and CDR2 SAAADI.

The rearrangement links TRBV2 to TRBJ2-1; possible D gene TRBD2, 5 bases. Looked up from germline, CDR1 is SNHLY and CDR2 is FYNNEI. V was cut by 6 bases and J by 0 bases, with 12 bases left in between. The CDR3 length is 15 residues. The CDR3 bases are TGTGCCAGCAGGGCGACTATAAGCTCCTACAATGAGCAGTTCTTC. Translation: CASRATISSYNEQFF.

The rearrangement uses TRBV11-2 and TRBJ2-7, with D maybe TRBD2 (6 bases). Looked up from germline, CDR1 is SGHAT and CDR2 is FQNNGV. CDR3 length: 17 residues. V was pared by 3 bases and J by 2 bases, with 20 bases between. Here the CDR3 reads CASSLDIRAGGTYEQYF. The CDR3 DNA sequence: TGTGCCAGCAGCTTGGATATCAGAGCGGGCGGAACCTACGAGCAGTACTTC.

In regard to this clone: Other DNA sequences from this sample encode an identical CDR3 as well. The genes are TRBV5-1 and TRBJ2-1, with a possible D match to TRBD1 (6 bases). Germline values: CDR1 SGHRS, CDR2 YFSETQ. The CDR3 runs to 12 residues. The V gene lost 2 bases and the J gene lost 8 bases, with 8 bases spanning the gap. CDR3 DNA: TGCGCCAGCAGCTTACAGGGCTATGAGCAGTTCTTC. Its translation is CASSLQGYEQFF.